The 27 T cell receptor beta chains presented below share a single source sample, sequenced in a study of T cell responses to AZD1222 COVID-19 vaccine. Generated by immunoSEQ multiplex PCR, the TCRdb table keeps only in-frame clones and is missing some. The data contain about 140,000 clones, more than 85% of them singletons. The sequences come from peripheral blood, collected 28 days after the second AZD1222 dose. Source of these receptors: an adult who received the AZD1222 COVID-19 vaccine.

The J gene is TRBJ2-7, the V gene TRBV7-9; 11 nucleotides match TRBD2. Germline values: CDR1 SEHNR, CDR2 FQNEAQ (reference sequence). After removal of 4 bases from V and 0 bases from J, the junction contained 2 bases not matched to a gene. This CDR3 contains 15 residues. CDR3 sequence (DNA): TGTGCCAGCAGCTCTACTAGCGGGAGCTCCTACGAGCAGTACTTC. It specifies CASSSTSGSSYEQYF.

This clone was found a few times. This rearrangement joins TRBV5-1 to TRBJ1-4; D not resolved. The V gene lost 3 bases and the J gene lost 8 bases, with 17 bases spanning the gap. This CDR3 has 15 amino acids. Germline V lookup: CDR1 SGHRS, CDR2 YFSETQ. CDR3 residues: CASSSSPYRAEKLFF. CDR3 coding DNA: TGCGCCAGCAGCTCGTCACCCTACCGGGCCGAAAAACTGTTTTTT.

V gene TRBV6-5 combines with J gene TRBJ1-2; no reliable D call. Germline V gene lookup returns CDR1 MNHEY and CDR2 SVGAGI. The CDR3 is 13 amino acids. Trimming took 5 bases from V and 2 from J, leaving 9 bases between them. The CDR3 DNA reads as TGTGCCAGCAGTAACCGCGGCAACTATGGCTACACCTTC. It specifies CASSNRGNYGYTF.

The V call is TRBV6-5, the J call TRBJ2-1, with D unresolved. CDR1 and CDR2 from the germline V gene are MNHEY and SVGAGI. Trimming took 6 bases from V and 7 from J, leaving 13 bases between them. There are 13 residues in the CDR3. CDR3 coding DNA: TGTGCCAGCAGCAGAACCCTCCGAAATGAGCAGTTCTTC. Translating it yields CASSRTLRNEQFF.

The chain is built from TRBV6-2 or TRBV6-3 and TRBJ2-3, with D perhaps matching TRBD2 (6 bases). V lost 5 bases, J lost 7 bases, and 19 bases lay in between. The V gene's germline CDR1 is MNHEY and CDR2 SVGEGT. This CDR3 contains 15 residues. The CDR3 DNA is TGTGCCAGCAGTCCCGGGACTGGGGCCGGGTATACGCAGTATTTT. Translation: CASSPGTGAGYTQYF.

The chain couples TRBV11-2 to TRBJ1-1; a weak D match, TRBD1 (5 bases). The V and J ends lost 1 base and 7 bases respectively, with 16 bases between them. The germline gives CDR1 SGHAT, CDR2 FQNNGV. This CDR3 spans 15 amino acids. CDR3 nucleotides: TGTGCCAGCAGCTTAGTTTTTGGGGGGTTGGTTGAAGCTTTCTTT. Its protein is CASSLVFGGLVEAFF.

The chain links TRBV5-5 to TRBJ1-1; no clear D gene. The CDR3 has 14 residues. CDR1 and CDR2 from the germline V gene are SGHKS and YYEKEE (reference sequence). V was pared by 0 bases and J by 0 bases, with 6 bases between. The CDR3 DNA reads TGTGCCAGCAGCTTGGAGCCCGTGAACACTGAAGCTTTCTTT. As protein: CASSLEPVNTEAFF.

CDR3 nucleotides: TGTGCCAGCAGAACGACAGGGTGGTACGAGCAGTACTTC. Translation gives CASRTTGWYEQYF. V gene TRBV6-5 combines with J gene TRBJ2-7; 7 nucleotides agree with TRBD1. There are 13 residues in the CDR3. The germline CDR1 and CDR2 sequences are MNHEY and SVGAGI. Trimming removed 6 bases from V and 4 bases from J; junction bases left unmatched: 6.

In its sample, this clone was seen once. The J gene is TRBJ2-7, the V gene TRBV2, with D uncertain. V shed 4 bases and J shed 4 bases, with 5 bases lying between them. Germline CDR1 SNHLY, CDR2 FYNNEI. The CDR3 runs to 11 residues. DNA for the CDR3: TGTGCCAGCAGTGCGAAGTACGAGCAGTACTTC. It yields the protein CASSAKYEQYF. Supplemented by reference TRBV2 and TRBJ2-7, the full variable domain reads EPEVTQTPSHQVTQMGQEVILRCVPISNHLYFYWYRQILGQKVEFLVSFYNNEISEKSEIFDDQFSVERPDGSNFTLKIRSTKLEDSAMYFCASSAKYEQYFGPGTRLTVT.

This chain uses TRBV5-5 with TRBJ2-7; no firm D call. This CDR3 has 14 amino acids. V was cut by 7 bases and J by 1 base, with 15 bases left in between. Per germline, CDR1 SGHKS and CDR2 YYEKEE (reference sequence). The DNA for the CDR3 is TGTGCCAGCGCCGCCGGGCCCGGATCCTACGAGCAGTACTTC. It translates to CASAAGPGSYEQYF.

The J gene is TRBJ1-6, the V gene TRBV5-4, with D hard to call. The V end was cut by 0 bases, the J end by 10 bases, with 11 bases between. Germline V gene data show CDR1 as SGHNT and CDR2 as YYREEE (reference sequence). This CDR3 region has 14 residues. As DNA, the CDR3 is TGTGCCAGCAGCTTGGGGGGATTACAGTCACCCCTCCACTTT. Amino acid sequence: CASSLGGLQSPLHF.

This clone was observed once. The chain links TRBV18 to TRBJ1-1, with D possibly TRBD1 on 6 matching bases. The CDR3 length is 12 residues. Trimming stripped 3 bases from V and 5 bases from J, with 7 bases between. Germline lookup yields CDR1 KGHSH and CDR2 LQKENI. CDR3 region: CASSPGATEAFF. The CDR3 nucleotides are TGTGCCAGCTCACCGGGGGCTACTGAAGCTTTCTTT.

The chain's CDR3 is CASSPRSLWGGNQPQHF. CDR3 sequence (DNA): TGTGCCAGCAGCCCACGGTCCCTCTGGGGGGGCAATCAGCCCCAGCATTTT. The chain employs TRBV7-8 and TRBJ1-5, with D possibly TRBD1 on 5 matching bases. This CDR3 contains 17 residues. CDR1 and CDR2 from the germline V gene are SGHVS and FQNEAQ. Trimming took 5 bases from V and 2 from J, leaving 19 bases between them.

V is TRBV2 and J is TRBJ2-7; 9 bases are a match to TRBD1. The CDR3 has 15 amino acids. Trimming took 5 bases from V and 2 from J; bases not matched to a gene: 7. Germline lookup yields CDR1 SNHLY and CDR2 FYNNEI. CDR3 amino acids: CASSFRDRAAYEQYF. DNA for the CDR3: TGTGCCAGCAGTTTCCGGGACAGGGCCGCCTACGAGCAGTACTTC.

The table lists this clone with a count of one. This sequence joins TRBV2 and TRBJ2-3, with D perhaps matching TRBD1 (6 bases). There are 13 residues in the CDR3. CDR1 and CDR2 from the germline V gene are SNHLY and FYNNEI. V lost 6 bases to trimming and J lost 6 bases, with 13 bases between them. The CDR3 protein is CASSRDTRDTQYF. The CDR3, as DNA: TGTGCCAGCAGCCGGGACACTCGGGATACGCAGTATTTT.

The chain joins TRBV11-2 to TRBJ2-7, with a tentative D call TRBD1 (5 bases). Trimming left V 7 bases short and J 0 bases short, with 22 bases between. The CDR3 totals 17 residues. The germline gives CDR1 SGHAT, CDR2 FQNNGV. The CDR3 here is CASIPQPGADSSYEQYF. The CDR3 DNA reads TGTGCCAGCATCCCTCAGCCTGGGGCAGATTCCTCCTACGAGCAGTACTTC.

CDR3 nucleotide sequence: TGTGCCAGCAGTTTACCGGGTTCCACTGAAGCTTTCTTT. Protein sequence: CASSLPGSTEAFF. The rearrangement links TRBV12-3 or TRBV12-4 to TRBJ1-1; D is unclear. Deletions cut 2 bases from V and 4 bases from J, with 8 bases between. CDR3 length: 13 amino acids.

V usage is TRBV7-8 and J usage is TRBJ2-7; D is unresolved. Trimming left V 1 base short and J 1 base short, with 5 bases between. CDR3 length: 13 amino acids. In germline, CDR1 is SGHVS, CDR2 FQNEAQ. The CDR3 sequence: CASSLGPSYEQYF. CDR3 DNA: TGTGCCAGCAGCTTAGGGCCTTCCTACGAGCAGTACTTC.

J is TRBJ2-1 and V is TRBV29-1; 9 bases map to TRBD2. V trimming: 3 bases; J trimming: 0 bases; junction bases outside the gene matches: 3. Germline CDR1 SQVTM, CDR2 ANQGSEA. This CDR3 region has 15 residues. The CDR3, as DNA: TGCAGCGTTGACGTTAGCGGGAGCTCCTACAATGAGCAGTTCTTC. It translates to CSVDVSGSSYNEQFF.

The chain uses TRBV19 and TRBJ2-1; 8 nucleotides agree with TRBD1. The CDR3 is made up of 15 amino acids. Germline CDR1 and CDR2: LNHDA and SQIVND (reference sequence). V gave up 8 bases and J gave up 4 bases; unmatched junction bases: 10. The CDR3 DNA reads TGTGCCAGTTCGCAGGGGGCGCGGGGATACAATGAGCAGTTCTTC. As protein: CASSQGARGYNEQFF.

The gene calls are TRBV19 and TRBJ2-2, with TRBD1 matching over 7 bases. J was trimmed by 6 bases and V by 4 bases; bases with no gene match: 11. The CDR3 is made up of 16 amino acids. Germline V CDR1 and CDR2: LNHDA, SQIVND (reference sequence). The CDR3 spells CASSTTITGVSGELFF. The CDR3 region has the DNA TGTGCCAGTAGTACCACAATTACAGGGGTCTCCGGGGAGCTGTTTTTT.

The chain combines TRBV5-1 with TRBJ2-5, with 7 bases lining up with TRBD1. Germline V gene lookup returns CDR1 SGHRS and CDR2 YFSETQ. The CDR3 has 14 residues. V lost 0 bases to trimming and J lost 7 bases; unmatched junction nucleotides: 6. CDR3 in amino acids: CASSLDRGVGTQYF. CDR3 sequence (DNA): TGCGCCAGCAGCTTGGACAGGGGAGTTGGGACCCAGTACTTC.

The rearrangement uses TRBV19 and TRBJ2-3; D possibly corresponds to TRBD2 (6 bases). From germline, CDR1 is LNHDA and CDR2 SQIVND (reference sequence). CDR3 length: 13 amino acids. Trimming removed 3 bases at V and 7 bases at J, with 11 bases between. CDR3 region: CASSISRGNTQYF. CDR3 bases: TGTGCCAGTAGTATTTCTCGGGGGAATACGCAGTATTTT.

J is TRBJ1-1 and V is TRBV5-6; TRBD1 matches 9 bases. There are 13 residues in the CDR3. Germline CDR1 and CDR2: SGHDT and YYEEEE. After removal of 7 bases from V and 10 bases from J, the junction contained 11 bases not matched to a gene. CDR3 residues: CASGPGTGFVAFF. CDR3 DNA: TGTGCCAGCGGTCCCGGGACAGGGTTTGTAGCTTTCTTT.

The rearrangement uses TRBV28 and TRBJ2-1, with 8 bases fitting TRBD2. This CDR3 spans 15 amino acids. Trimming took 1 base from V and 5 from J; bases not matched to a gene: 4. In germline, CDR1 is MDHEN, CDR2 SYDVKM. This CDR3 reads CASSLLREGHNEQFF. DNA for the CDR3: TGTGCCAGCAGTTTATTACGGGAGGGACACAATGAGCAGTTCTTC.

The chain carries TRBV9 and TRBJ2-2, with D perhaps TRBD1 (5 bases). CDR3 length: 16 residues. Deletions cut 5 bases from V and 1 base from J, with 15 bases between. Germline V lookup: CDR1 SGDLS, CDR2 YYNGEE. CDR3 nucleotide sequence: TGTGCCAGCAGTTTCCTGGGGCAGCAGAACACCGGGGAGCTGTTTTTT. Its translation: CASSFLGQQNTGELFF.

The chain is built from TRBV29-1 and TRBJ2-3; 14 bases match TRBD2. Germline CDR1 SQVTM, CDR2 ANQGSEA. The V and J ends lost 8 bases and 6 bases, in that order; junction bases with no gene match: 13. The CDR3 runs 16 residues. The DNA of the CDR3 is TGCAGCTCCTTGTCGGGACTAGCGGGAGCGAAGGATACGCAGTATTTT. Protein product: CSSLSGLAGAKDTQYF.